This entry lists 27 T cell receptor beta chains sequenced from one sample in a study of CD8+CD57+ T cells in acquired aplastic anemia. Genomic DNA constituted the template upon which TCR beta VDJ and CDR3 profiling was performed. MiXCR, run by TCRdb on the reads, gives a single entry per CDR3 protein. The sample carries 150,000 to 200,000 distinct CDR3 sequences, 47% recorded once. Sequenced patients had shown CD8+CD57+ cell expansion by flow cytometry. The material sequenced was sorted CD4+, CD8+, or CD8+CD57+ T cells (not recorded which) from PBMCs. These receptors all stem from a human donor with aplastic anemia.

This clonotype appeared many times. The gene calls are TRBV5-4 and TRBJ1-2, with 8 bases aligning to TRBD1. Germline CDR1 is SGHNT and CDR2 is YYREEE (reference sequence). Trimming removed 4 bases from V and 2 bases from J; junction bases left unmatched: 4. The CDR3 has 14 residues. The CDR3 DNA is TGTGCCAGCAGCATGGGACAGGCGAACTATGGCTACACCTTC. It is translated as CASSMGQANYGYTF.

Details on this clonotype: Just one base apart from a much larger clone, this may be a read error. CDR3: CASSRGSRDTEAFF. Here the CDR3 DNA reads TGTGCCAGCAGCCGCGGATCTAGGGACACTGAAGCTTTCTTT. J is TRBJ1-1 and V is TRBV3-1; D remains unclear. There are 14 residues in the CDR3. The V and J ends lost 4 bases and 3 bases respectively, with 12 bases between them. Germline CDR1 and CDR2: LGHDT and YNNKEL (reference sequence).

V and J are TRBV27 and TRBJ1-6; 8 positions match TRBD1. The CDR3 runs to 14 residues. J lost 11 bases, V lost 3 bases, and 6 bases had no gene match. CDR1 and CDR2 (germline): MNHEY, SMNVEV (reference sequence). CDR3: CASSFATGATPLHF. CDR3 nucleotides: TGTGCCAGCAGTTTCGCGACAGGGGCGACACCCCTCCACTTT.

This clonotype was counted ten times or more. The chain carries TRBV7-8 and TRBJ2-3, with a possible D match to TRBD2 (6 bases). Germline loops: CDR1 SGHVS, CDR2 FQNEAQ. Trimming shortened V by 8 bases and J by 0 bases, and 6 bases separated the two germline ends. The CDR3 consists of 12 residues. In DNA form, the CDR3 reads TGTGCCAGCGGACTAAGCACAGATACGCAGTATTTT. Translated, it gives CASGLSTDTQYF.

This clonotype showed up just a few times. A read error may account for a junction end that differs from germline. The chain couples TRBV7-2 to TRBJ2-1; the match to TRBD2 covers 12 bases. CDR3 length: 17 amino acids. The germline V gene encodes CDR1 SGHTA and CDR2 FQGNSA. The CDR3: CASSQNRGGLAGGEQLF. CDR3 bases: TGTGCCAGCAGCCAAAATAGAGGGGGGCTAGCGGGGGGGGAGCAGCTCTTC.

The table lists this clonotype with many counts. The J gene is TRBJ1-5, the V gene TRBV20-1, with D unclear. This CDR3 has 13 amino acids. Trimming removed 3 bases from V and 4 bases from J, with 10 bases in between. Germline CDR1 DFQATT, CDR2 SNEGSKA (reference sequence). CDR3 nucleotide sequence: TGCAGTGCTAGTGGTCAGTTTAATCAGCCCCAGCATTTT. This sequence encodes CSASGQFNQPQHF.

This clonotype was seen repeatedly, ten times or more. DNA of the CDR3: TGTGCCAGTAGCCGGGGGCCCCCGAGGACTAATGAAAAACTGTTTTTT. It specifies CASSRGPPRTNEKLFF. V and J are TRBV19 and TRBJ1-4; TRBD1 is a possible D gene (6 bases). The CDR3 has 16 amino acids. Germline values: CDR1 LNHDA, CDR2 SQIVND (reference sequence). V was trimmed by 6 bases and J by 2 bases, leaving 16 bases between them.

The CDR3 reads CAMQGGEAEAFF. The CDR3 DNA reads as TGTGCCATGCAGGGTGGAGAGGCTGAAGCTTTCTTT. The chain links TRBV10-3 to TRBJ1-1; the D gene is possibly TRBD1 (5 bases). Per the germline V gene, CDR1 is ENHRY and CDR2 is SYGVKD. V shed 9 bases and J shed 6 bases, with 14 bases lying between them. The CDR3 length is 12 residues.

As concerns this clonotype: Germline is not matched at one junction end, which may reflect a read error. This chain connects TRBV2 to TRBJ1-1; 7 positions agree with TRBD1. The V gene's germline CDR1 is SNHLY and CDR2 FYNNEI. This CDR3 has 8 residues. Here the CDR3 DNA reads TGTGCCAGCAGCGAGGGGGCCTTT. As protein: CASSEGAF.

A few counts support this clonotype. The rearrangement uses TRBV6-5 and TRBJ2-6; 9 bases line up with TRBD1. Germline CDR1 is MNHEY and CDR2 is SVGAGI. After removal of 0 bases from V and 4 bases from J, the junction contained 10 bases not matched to a gene. CDR3 length: 19 amino acids. The CDR3 loop reads CASSYSHGTGQTGANVLTF. For the CDR3, the DNA is TGTGCCAGCAGTTACTCCCACGGGACAGGGCAAACCGGGGCCAACGTCCTGACTTTC.

The V gene is TRBV11-1, the J gene TRBJ2-5, with no clear D. The V end lost 5 bases, the J end lost 0 bases, and 13 bases lay between the germline ends. The CDR3 length is 15 residues. CDR1 SGHAT and CDR2 FQDESV come from the germline V gene (reference sequence). The CDR3 protein is CASSTGRSYQETQYF. The CDR3 nucleotides read TGTGCCAGCAGCACCGGACGGAGCTACCAAGAGACCCAGTACTTC.

The gene calls are TRBV20-1 and TRBJ1-1; D unclear. CDR1 and CDR2 (germline): DFQATT, SNEGSKA (reference sequence). The germline V and J ends were trimmed by 4 bases and 0 bases, with 12 bases remaining between them. The CDR3 is 14 residues long. CDR3 in DNA: TGCAGTGCTACCCGCGGCCAAATGAACACTGAAGCTTTCTTT. Translation: CSATRGQMNTEAFF.

About this clonotype itself: Since a much larger clone is just one base distant, this may be a read error. The chain joins TRBV7-8 to TRBJ2-3; a weak D match, TRBD2 (6 bases). Germline assignment: CDR1 SGHVS and CDR2 FQNEAQ. V was cut by 3 bases and J by 0 bases, with 10 bases left in between. There are 15 residues in the CDR3. The CDR3 reads CASSFGGASTDTQYF. The CDR3 nucleotides read TGTGCCAGCAGCTTTGGCGGGGCGAGCACAGATACGCAGTATTTT.

The table lists this clonotype with many counts. The CDR3 sequence is CASSVFSQPQISSGNTIYF. The CDR3 DNA follows: TGTGCCAGCAGCGTGTTCAGTCAACCCCAAATAAGCTCTGGAAACACCATATATTTT. The rearrangement uses TRBV9 and TRBJ1-3; D unclear. The CDR3 is 19 residues long. CDR1 is SGDLS, CDR2 YYNGEE, per germline. The V and J ends lost 2 bases and 0 bases respectively, with 21 bases between them.

The chain carries TRBV19 and TRBJ2-7; perhaps D is TRBD1 or TRBD2 (7 bases each). Trimming left V 7 bases short and J 1 base short, with 20 bases between. Germline V gives CDR1 LNHDA, CDR2 SQIVND (reference sequence). The CDR3 length is 16 residues. For the CDR3, the DNA is TGTGCCAGTATGGCCCAAGGGGGCGGGAGATCCTACGAGCAGTACTTC. Translation gives CASMAQGGGRSYEQYF.

The chain is built from TRBV27 and TRBJ2-7; D unclear. V lost 1 base to trimming and J lost 2 bases, with 15 bases between them. The CDR3 runs 16 residues. Germline lookup yields CDR1 MNHEY and CDR2 SMNVEV (reference sequence). DNA for the CDR3: TGTGCCAGCAGTTTATGGTCCCGGAACAAAACCTACGAGCAGTACTTC. This sequence encodes CASSLWSRNKTYEQYF.

This clonotype was counted many times. With a much larger clone just one base away, this may be a read error. J is TRBJ1-4 and V is TRBV6-1; 8 bases are shared with TRBD1. From germline, CDR1 is MNHNS and CDR2 SASEGT. CDR3 length: 14 amino acids. V gave up 4 bases and J gave up 3 bases; unmatched junction bases: 1. As DNA, the CDR3 is TGTGCCAGCAGTGGGACAGGGCCTAATGAAAAACTGTTTTTT. Translated: CASSGTGPNEKLFF.

The V call is TRBV19, the J call TRBJ1-6; D unclear. The germline V and J ends were trimmed by 3 bases and 7 bases, with 13 bases remaining between them. The germline V gene encodes CDR1 LNHDA and CDR2 SQIVND (reference sequence). CDR3 length: 15 residues. CDR3 region: CASSIWAEANSPLHF. Written as DNA, the CDR3 is TGTGCCAGTAGTATTTGGGCAGAGGCGAATTCACCCCTCCACTTT.

The rearrangement links TRBV10-2 to TRBJ2-2, with 8 bases that match TRBD1. Germline loops: CDR1 WSHSY, CDR2 SAAADI. This CDR3 has 17 amino acids. Trimming at V came to 0 bases and at J to 1 base, leaving 4 bases not matched to a gene. CDR3 sequence reads: CASSESPGTGNTGELFF. CDR3 nucleotides: TGCGCCAGCAGTGAGTCTCCGGGGACAGGGAACACCGGGGAGCTGTTTTTT.

This clonotype has a handful of counts. The chain joins TRBV7-2 to TRBJ2-5; a weak D match, TRBD1 (6 bases). Germline loops: CDR1 SGHTA, CDR2 FQGNSA. The CDR3 runs 14 residues. Trimming stripped 5 bases from V and 7 bases from J, with 17 bases between. The CDR3 loop is CASSPIDRPGTQYF. The CDR3 DNA reads as TGTGCCAGCAGCCCCATTGACAGGCCTGGGACCCAGTACTTC.

The CDR3 protein is CATSRGGQTNTGELFF. The CDR3 coding sequence is TGTGCCACCAGCAGAGGTGGACAGACGAACACCGGGGAGCTGTTTTTT. This chain connects TRBV15 to TRBJ2-2; tentative D call: TRBD1 (6 bases). CDR1 is LNHNV, CDR2 YYDKDF, per germline (reference sequence). The CDR3 extends over 16 amino acids. V lost 1 base and J 0 bases, leaving 9 bases between the germline ends. Drawing the rest from reference TRBV15 and TRBJ2-2, the complete variable domain is DAMVIQNPRYQVTQFGKPVTLSCSQTLNHNVMYWYQQKSSQAPKLLFHYYDKDFNNEADTPDNFQSRRPNTSFCFLDIRSPGLGDTAMYLCATSRGGQTNTGELFFGEGSRLTVL.

The gene calls are TRBV15 and TRBJ1-5; weak D call: TRBD1 (6 bases). V was trimmed by 0 bases and J by 2 bases, leaving 8 bases between them. The CDR3 loop spans 15 amino acids. Per germline, CDR1 LNHNV and CDR2 YYDKDF (reference sequence). The DNA for the CDR3 is TGTGCCACCAGCAGAGACTGGACAGGCAATCAGCCCCAGCATTTT. Its translation: CATSRDWTGNQPQHF.

This clonotype has more than one count but fewer than ten. A much larger clone differs by one base, so this may be a read error. V is TRBV20-1 and J is TRBJ2-1; 7 nucleotides agree with TRBD1. Losses at the gene ends were 3 bases for V and 4 bases for J; bases not matched to a gene: 6. The CDR3 extends over 14 amino acids. In germline, CDR1 is DFQATT, CDR2 SNEGSKA (reference sequence). The CDR3 loop reads CSARLGGPYNEQFF. The CDR3 bases are TGCAGTGCTAGGCTAGGGGGCCCGTACAATGAGCAGTTCTTC.

This clonotype was seen many times. V is TRBV7-8 and J is TRBJ1-5, with D perhaps TRBD1 (5 bases). Trimming removed 5 bases at V and 6 bases at J, with 11 bases between. Germline-derived CDR1 and CDR2 are SGHVS and FQNEAQ. This CDR3 region has 13 residues. The CDR3 DNA is TGTGCCAGCAGCCTCAGGGTGGCTCAGCCCCAGCATTTT. As protein: CASSLRVAQPQHF. The variable domain in full, with the rest retrieved from reference TRBV7-8 and TRBJ1-5, is GAGVSQSPRYKVAKRGQDVALRCDPISGHVSLFWYQQALGQGPEFLTYFQNEAQLDKSGLPSDRFFAERPEGSVSTLKIQRTQQEDSAVYLCASSLRVAQPQHFGDGTRLSIL.

This clonotype came up many times. CDR3 DNA: TGTGCCAGCAGCTACCAAAGACTAGCGGGGAGCACAGATACGCAGTATTTT. The encoded protein is CASSYQRLAGSTDTQYF. The genes are TRBV5-8 and TRBJ2-3; 11 bases are shared with TRBD2. Germline loops: CDR1 SGHTS, CDR2 YDEGEE. The CDR3 is 17 amino acids. The trim removed 3 bases at V and 0 bases at J, leaving 6 bases unmatched.

The chain has TRBV10-3 and TRBJ2-1; D remains ambiguous. Per the germline V gene, CDR1 is ENHRY and CDR2 is SYGVKD. Trimming took off 4 bases at V and 4 bases at J, with 11 bases between the two ends. The CDR3 has 14 amino acids. The chain's CDR3 is CAISGGPEYNEQFF. As DNA, the CDR3 is TGTGCCATCAGTGGCGGCCCGGAGTACAATGAGCAGTTCTTC.

The gene calls are TRBV4-2 and TRBJ2-3; 7 bases are a match to TRBD1. The CDR3 has 17 amino acids. Germline lookup yields CDR1 LGHNA and CDR2 YNFKEQ. The ends lost 4 bases at V and 2 bases at J; junction bases unmatched: 12. The CDR3 is CASSLGAFGQATDTQYF. The CDR3 DNA follows: TGTGCCAGCAGCCTCGGGGCTTTTGGACAGGCCACAGATACGCAGTATTTT.